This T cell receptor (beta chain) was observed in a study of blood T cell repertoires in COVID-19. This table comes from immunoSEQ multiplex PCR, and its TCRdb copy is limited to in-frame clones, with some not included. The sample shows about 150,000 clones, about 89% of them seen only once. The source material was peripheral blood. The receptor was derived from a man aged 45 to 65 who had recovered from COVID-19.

This CDR3 is CASSEGASRIQYF. CDR3 coding DNA: TGTGCCAGCAGTGAAGGGGCATCCCGCATTCAGTACTTC. V is TRBV2 and J is TRBJ2-4; D remains unclear. Germline CDR1 is SNHLY and CDR2 is FYNNEI. The V gene lost 1 base and the J gene lost 9 bases, with 10 bases spanning the gap. The CDR3 has 13 residues.